This T cell receptor (beta chain) originates from a study of blood T cell repertoires in COVID-19 (TCRdb year 2020). Describing the broader study: The collaborator samples originated in the United States, Italy and Spain and spanned the acute and convalescent phases of COVID-19. Where HLA class I and class II types were available, the types were taken from metadata supplied by the sample provider, not from assay-based typing. The dataset comprised deeply sampled blood TCRbeta repertoires from subjects exposed to, actively infected with, or recovered from COVID-19. The repertoires were made available in a free public database intended to serve as a resource for research on the immune response to SARS-CoV-2. A de-identified subject ID, COVID-19 status, age in years and sex were almost always included in the sample metadata. Samples came from the ongoing ImmuneRACE study (first 160 participants) plus 1,254 subjects from 6 global collaborators. The prospective study material was composed of cDNA or gDNA derived from T cells, B-cell-depleted T cells, or PBMCs.

The immunoSEQ Assay, a bias-controlled multiplex PCR, was used to amplify TCRbeta CDR3 regions from genomic DNA. In the authors' own workflow: The number of nucleated cells in each sample was estimated from the amplification of reference gene primers within the assay. To quantify the absolute abundance of each unique TCRbeta CDR3 rearrangement, sequence reads were collapsed and filtered. For each sample, productive Simpson clonality was calculated as the square root of Simpson's diversity index across productive rearrangements. TCRdb took over this immuneACCESS table, retaining in-frame rearrangements with V and J assigned. Such tables are incomplete; in checked studies, under half of the missing clones stem from an unresolved V gene, and the remainder is unexplained. The V and J calls and clone size are taken from that table; D and trimming were inferred from the DNA. This sample holds 200,000 to 250,000 clones; 80% to 85% were observed only once. The top ten hold 8% to 9.5% of the sample.

In the prospective study, participants were about 18 to 100 years old, resided in about two dozen geographic areas of the United States, and were enrolled through a virtual design. In the prospective study, cohorts were assigned on the basis of participant-reported clinical history obtained from a screening survey and a study questionnaire. Mobile phlebotomists in the prospective study collected whole blood, serum and a nasopharyngeal or oropharyngeal swab from every participant. Prospective study participants could optionally give additional blood draws and questionnaires over a roughly 2-month period. Before DNA extraction, prospective study blood samples were shipped either frozen or at room temperature. General conclusions and limits of the study: Clinical and demographic metadata were provided uncurated, with the amount varying by source and participant.

This clone turned up a few times. Its antigen specificity is not known. No base qualities exist here, and no much larger clone lies one base off it. The sequence was obtained from a woman aged 45-59 years with acute COVID-19. Sequencing input: PBMCs or T cells enriched from blood (not recorded which).

CDR3 protein: CASSSPVTSNTGELFF. Here is the DNA: TGTGCCAGCAGCTCGCCGGTGACTAGCAACACCGGGGAGCTGTTTTTT. Rearrangement joined TRBV5-4 to TRBJ2-2, with 7 middle bases fitting TRBD2. The germline V and J ends show losses of 3 bases and 2 bases respectively, and no gene match explains 7 bases of the junction. Including the terminal cysteine and phenylalanine, the CDR3 comprises 16 residues. The sequence is cut down to CDR3 DNA, 48 bases in frame from base 1. CDR1 and CDR2 are read off the germline V gene (reference sequence) as SGHNT and YYREEE.